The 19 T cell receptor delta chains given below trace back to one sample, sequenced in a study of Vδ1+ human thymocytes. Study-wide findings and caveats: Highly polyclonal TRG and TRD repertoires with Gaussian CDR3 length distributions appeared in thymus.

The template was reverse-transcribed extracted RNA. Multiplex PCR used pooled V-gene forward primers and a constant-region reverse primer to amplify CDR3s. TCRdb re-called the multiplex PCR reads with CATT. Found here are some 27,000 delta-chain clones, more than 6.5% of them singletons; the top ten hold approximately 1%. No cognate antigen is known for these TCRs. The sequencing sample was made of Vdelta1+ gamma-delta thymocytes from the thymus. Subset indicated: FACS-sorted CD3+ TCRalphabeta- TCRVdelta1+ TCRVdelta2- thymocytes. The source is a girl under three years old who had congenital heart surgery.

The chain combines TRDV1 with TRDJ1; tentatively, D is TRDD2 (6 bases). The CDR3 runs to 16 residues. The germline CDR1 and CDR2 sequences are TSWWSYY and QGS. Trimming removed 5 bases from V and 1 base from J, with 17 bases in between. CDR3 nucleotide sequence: TGTGCTCTTGGGCTCGCCTTTCCTATTTTCACCGATAAACTCATCTTT. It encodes CALGLAFPIFTDKLIF.

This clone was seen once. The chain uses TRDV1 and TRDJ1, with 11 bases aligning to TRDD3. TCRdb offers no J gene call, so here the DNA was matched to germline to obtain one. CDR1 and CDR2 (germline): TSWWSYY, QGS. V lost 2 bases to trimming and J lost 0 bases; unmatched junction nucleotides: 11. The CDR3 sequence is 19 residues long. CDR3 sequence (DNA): TGTGCTCTTGGGGAAAGGGATGAGCTGGGGGATACAGACACCGATAAACTCATCTTT. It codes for CALGERDELGDTDTDKLIF.

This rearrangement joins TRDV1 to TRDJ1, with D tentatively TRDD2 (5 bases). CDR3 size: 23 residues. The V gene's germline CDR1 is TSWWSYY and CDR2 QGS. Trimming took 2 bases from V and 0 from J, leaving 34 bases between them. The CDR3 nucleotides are TGTGCTCTTGGGGAATACGCAGGGTCCTATCGGGCTCCGGCTGGAACGTACACCGATAAACTCATCTTT. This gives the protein CALGEYAGSYRAPAGTYTDKLIF.

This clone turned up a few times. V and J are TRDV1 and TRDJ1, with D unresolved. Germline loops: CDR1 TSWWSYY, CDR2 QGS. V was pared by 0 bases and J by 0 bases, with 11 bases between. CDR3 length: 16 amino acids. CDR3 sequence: CALGELRAPYTDKLIF. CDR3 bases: TGTGCTCTTGGGGAACTCCGGGCGCCTTACACCGATAAACTCATCTTT.

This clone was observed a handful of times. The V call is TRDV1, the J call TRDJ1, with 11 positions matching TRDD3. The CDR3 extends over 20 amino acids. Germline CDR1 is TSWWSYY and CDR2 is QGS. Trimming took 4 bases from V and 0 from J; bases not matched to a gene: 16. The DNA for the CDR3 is TGTGCTCTTGGGGCGAATTCCGTACTGGGGGATAAAGATAACACCGATAAACTCATCTTT. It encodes CALGANSVLGDKDNTDKLIF.

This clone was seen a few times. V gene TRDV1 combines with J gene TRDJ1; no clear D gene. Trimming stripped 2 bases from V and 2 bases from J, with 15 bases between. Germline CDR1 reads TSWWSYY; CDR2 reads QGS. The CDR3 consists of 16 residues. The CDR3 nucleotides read TGTGCTCTTGGGGAATTAAGGGCCGGGCAGACCGATAAACTCATCTTT. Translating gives CALGELRAGQTDKLIF.

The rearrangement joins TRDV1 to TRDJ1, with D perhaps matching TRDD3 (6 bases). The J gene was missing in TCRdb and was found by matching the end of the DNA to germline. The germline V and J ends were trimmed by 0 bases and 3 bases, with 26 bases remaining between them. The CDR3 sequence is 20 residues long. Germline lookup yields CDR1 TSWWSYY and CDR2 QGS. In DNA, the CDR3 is TGTGCTCTTGGGGAACTAGTAACTTCTTTAACTGGGAGAGGCGCCGATAAACTCATCTTT. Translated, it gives CALGELVTSLTGRGADKLIF.

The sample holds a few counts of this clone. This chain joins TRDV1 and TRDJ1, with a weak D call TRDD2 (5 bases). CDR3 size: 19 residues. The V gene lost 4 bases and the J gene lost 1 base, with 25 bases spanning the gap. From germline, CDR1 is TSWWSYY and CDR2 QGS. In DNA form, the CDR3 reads TGTGCTCTTGGGGGTGTTCCTTCGAGGATTCGCGTCGGCACCGATAAACTCATCTTT. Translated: CALGGVPSRIRVGTDKLIF.

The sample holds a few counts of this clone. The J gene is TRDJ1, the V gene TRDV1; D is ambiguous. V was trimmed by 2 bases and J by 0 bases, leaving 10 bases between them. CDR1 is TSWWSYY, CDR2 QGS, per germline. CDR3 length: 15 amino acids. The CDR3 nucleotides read TGTGCTCTTGGGGAAGGTTTAGCGTACACCGATAAACTCATCTTT. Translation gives CALGEGLAYTDKLIF.

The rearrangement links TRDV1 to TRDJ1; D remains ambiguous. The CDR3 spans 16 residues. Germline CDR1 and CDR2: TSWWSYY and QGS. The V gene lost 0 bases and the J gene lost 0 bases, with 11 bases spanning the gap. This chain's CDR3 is CALGELRAKYTDKLIF. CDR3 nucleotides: TGTGCTCTTGGGGAACTTAGGGCAAAGTACACCGATAAACTCATCTTT.

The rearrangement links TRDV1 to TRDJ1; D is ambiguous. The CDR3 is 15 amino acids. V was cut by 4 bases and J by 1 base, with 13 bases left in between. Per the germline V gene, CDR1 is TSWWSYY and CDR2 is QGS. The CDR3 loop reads CALGVPSRVTDKLIF. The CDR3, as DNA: TGTGCTCTTGGGGTTCCCTCACGAGTCACCGATAAACTCATCTTT.

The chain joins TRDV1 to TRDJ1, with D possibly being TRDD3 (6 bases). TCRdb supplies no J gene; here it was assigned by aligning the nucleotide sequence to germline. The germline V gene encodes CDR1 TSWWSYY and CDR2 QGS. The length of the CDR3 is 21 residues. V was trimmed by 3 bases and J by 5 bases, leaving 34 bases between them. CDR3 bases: TGTGCTCTTGGGGAGCCCTCCTATCTTTGGGGGGTACAGTCCCAGCGAGATAAACTCATCTTT. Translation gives CALGEPSYLWGVQSQRDKLIF.

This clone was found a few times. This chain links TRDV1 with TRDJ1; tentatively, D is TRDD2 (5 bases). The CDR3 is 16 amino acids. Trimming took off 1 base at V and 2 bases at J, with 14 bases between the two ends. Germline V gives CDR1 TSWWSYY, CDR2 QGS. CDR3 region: CALGERPFGWTDKLIF. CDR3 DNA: TGTGCTCTTGGGGAACGCCCCTTCGGTTGGACCGATAAACTCATCTTT.

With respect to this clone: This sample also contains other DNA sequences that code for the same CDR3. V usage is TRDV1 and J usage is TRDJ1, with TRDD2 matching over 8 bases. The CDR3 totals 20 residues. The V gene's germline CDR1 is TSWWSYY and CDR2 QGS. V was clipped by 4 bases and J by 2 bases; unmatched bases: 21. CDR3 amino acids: CALGVPRAFLTTRGTDKLIF. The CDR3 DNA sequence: TGTGCTCTTGGGGTCCCACGGGCCTTCCTAACTACTCGGGGAACCGATAAACTCATCTTT.

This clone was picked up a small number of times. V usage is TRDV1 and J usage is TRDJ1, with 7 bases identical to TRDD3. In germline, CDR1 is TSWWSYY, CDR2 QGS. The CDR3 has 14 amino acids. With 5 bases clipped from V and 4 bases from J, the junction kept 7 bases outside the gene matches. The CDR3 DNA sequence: TGTGCTCTTGGGAGTGGGGGGATCGGCGATAAACTCATCTTT. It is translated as CALGSGGIGDKLIF.

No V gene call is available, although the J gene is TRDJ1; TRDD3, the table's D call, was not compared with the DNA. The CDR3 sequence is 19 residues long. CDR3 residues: CALGTLSYALLGGTDKLIF. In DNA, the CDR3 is TGTGCTCTTGGGACGCTTTCCTACGCCTTGTTGGGGGGGACCGATAAACTCATCTTT.

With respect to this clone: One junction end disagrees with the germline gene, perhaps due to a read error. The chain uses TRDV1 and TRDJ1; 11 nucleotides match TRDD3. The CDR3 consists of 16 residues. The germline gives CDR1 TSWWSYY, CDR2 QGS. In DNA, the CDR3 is TGTGCTCTCGGGGAAGTCGTGGGGGATACGACCGATAAACTCATCTTT. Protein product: CALGEVVGDTTDKLIF.

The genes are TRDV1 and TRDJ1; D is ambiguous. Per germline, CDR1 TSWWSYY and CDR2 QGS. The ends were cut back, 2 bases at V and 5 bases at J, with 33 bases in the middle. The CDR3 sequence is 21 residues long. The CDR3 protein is CALGEEGLTVPLTAPFDKLIF. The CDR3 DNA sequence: TGTGCTCTTGGGGAAGAGGGTCTTACCGTCCCCCTGACCGCTCCCTTTGATAAACTCATCTTT.

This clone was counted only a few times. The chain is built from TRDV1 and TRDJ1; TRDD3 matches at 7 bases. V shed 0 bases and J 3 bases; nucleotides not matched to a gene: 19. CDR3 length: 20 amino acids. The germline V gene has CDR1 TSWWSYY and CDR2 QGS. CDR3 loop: CALGELYLKSRTGVADKLIF. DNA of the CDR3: TGTGCTCTTGGGGAACTTTATCTAAAAAGCCGTACTGGGGTGGCCGATAAACTCATCTTT.